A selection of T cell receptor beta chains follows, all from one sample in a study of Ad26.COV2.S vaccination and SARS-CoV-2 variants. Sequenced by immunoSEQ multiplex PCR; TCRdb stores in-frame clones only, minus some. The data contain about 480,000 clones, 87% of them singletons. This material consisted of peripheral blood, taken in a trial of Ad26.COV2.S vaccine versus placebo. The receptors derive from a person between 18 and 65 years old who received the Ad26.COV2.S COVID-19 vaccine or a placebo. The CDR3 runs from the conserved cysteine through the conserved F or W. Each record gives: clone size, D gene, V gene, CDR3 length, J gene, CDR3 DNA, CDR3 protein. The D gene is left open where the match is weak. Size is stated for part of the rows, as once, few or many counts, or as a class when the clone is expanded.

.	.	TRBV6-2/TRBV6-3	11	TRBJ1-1	TGTGCCAGCAGCCAACCGGCTGAAGCTTTCTTT	CASSQPAEAFF
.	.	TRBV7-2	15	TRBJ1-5	TGTGCCAGCAGCCCGGACGGGATGGACAATCAGCCCCAGCATTTT	CASSPDGMDNQPQHF
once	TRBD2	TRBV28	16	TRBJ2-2	TGTGCCAGCAGTTCCCCGGGGGGGACACAATGGCGGGAGCTGTTTTTT	CASSSPGGTQWRELFF
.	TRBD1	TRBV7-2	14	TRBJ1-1	TGTGCCAGCAGATGGGGACAGGGGGCCGTGGGGGCTTTCTTT	CASRWGQGAVGAFF
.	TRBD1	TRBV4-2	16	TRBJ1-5	TGTGCCAGCAGCCAAGATATCGGACAGGGGTATCAGCCCCAGCATTTT	CASSQDIGQGYQPQHF
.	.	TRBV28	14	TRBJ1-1	TGTGCCAGCAGCTCGACGTTTATGAACACTGAAGCTTTCTTT	CASSSTFMNTEAFF
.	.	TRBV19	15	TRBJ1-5	TGTGCCAGCCTCGGGACATTCTATAGCAATCAGCCCCAGCATTTT	CASLGTFYSNQPQHF
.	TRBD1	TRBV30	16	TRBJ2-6	TGTGCCTGGAGTGGGACAGGGGTTGTCTGGGCCAACGTCCTGACTTTC	CAWSGTGVVWANVLTF
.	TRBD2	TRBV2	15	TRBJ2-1	TGTGCCACCAATGGCGCGGGAGAGGCCTACAATGAGCAGTTCTTC	CATNGAGEAYNEQFF
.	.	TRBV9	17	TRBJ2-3	TGTGCCAGCAGCTCCCGTCTGGGGGGCGATTTTACAGATACGCAGTATTTT	CASSSRLGGDFTDTQYF
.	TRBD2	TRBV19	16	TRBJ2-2	TGTGCCAGTAGTGCACCGGGAGGGGATAACACCGGGGAGCTGTTTTTT	CASSAPGGDNTGELFF
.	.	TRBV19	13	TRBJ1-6	TGTGCCAGTATGGGGGGCGCGGGTTCACCCCTCCACTTT	CASMGGAGSPLHF
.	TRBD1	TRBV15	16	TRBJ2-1	TGTGCCACCAGCAGAGCGGGAGACAGGGGTTACAATGAGCAGTTCTTC	CATSRAGDRGYNEQFF
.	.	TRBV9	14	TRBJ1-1	TGTGCCAGCAGCCCCCGATTGGGGGACACTGAAGCTTTCTTT	CASSPRLGDTEAFF
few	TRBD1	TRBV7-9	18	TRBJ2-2	TGTGCCAGCAGCTCCCGGTTAGGGGGACAGGTGACCACCGGGGAGCTGTTTTTT	CASSSRLGGQVTTGELFF
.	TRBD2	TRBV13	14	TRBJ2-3	TGTGCCAGCAGCTTGACTAGCGGCACAGATACGCAGTATTTT	CASSLTSGTDTQYF
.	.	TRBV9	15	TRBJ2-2	TGTGCCAGCGGGCCAACGAGGGCGGGAACCGGGGAGCTGTTTTTT	CASGPTRAGTGELFF
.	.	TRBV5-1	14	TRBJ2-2	TGCGCCAGCAGCACAACACCGGGGGCGGGGGAGCTGTTTTTT	CASSTTPGAGELFF
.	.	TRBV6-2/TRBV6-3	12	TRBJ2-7	TGTGCCAGCAGTTATGCCTCCTACGAGCAGTACTTC	CASSYASYEQYF
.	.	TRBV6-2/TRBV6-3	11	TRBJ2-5	TGTGCCAGCAGTCCGGTCGGGACCCAGTACTTC	CASSPVGTQYF
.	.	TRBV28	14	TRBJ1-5	TGTGCCAGCAGTTTAGGGACCCTATTCGAGCCCCAGCATTTT	CASSLGTLFEPQHF
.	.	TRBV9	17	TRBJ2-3	TGTGCCAGCAGCGTAGACCCGACGGGTGGAACCACAGATACGCAGTATTTT	CASSVDPTGGTTDTQYF
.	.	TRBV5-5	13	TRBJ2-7	TGTGCCAGCAGCGCAGGGGTGCCCTACGAGCAGTACTTC	CASSAGVPYEQYF
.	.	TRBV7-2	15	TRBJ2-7	TGTGCCAGCAGCTTAGGGTTGGGGGGGCTCTACGAGCAGTACTTC	CASSLGLGGLYEQYF
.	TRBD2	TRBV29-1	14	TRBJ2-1	TGCAGCGTTGCCTTGACTAGCGGGAGGGCCCAGGCGTTCTTC	CSVALTSGRAQAFF
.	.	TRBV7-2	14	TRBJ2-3	TGTGCCAGCAGCTCCGGACTCATCACAGATACGCAGTATTTT	CASSSGLITDTQYF
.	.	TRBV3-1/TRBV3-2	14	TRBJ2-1	TGTGCCAGCAGCCAACCGCTACAGGGCAATGAGCAGTTCTTC	CASSQPLQGNEQFF
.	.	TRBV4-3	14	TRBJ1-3	TGCGCCAGCAGCCAGGCTATTTTAGGAAACACCATATATTTT	CASSQAILGNTIYF
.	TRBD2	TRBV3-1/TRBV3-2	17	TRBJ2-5	TGTGCCAGCAGCCAAGATTGGGCGGGAGGGCCCTTTGAGACCCAGTACTTC	CASSQDWAGGPFETQYF
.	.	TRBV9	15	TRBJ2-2	TGTGCCAGCAGCGTAGGGGCCAAGGACACCGGGGAGCTGTTTTTT	CASSVGAKDTGELFF
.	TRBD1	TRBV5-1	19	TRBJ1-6	TGCGCCAGCAGCACCGAGACAGGGGGCTCCAGCTCCTATAATTCACCCCTCCACTTT	CASSTETGGSSSYNSPLHF
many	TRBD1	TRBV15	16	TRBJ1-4	TGTGCCACCAGCAGAGATGGGGGGACAGGGGCTGAAAAACTGTTTTTT	CATSRDGGTGAEKLFF
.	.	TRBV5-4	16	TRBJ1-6	TGTGCCAGCAGCGCCCCGGACAGTGTAACTTATTCACCCCTCCACTTT	CASSAPDSVTYSPLHF